The clone carrying this T cell receptor (beta chain) came up once. The antigen is not known. Sequencing used immunoSEQ multiplex PCR; TCRdb keeps in-frame clones, though not all of them. Among over 45,000 clones listed, 94% were seen once. This record comes from a study of T cell therapy after organ transplantation. Overall study context: Responders numbered eight and nonresponders two among around 10 patients.

Notes on the study in general: Nonresponders had marked pretherapy clonal expansions and little post-therapy change.

These transplant recipients had drug-resistant or recurrent cytomegalovirus infection. This CDR3 has 14 residues. Per germline, CDR1 LNHNV and CDR2 YYDKDF (reference sequence). The J segment lost 2 bases and the V segment lost 1 base, leaving 0 bases of the junction unmatched. This receptor was taken from a human patient who had received a solid organ transplant and had CMV disease. This sample comprised CD8+ T cells from blood, obtained before autologous CMV-specific T cell therapy. The chain is built from TRBV15 and TRBJ2-7, with 9 bases fitting TRBD1. The CDR3 sequence is CATSRGQGAYEQYF. CDR3 coding DNA: TGTGCCACCAGCAGAGGACAGGGGGCCTACGAGCAGTACTTC.